The present T cell receptor (beta chain) was sequenced within a study of blood T cell repertoires in COVID-19. About the study: The samples span acute and convalescent COVID-19 from the United States, Italy and Spain. From T cells, B-cell-depleted T cells, or PBMCs came the material, which was cDNA or gDNA.

Authors' processing steps: Estimation of nucleated cell counts was performed using reference gene primer amplification. Assay used: immunoSEQ multiplex PCR; TCRdb lists only in-frame clones, some missing. That table supplies the V and J calls and clone size; D and trimming were determined from the DNA. Altogether some 71,000 clones are present, around 87% being singletons, with the ten largest covering about 5%. V dropped 1 base and J dropped 2; count of bases not matched to a gene: 4. CDR1 is SNHLY, CDR2 FYNNEI, per germline. This CDR3 spans 15 amino acids. The rearrangement joins TRBV2 to TRBJ2-7, with 8 bases identical to TRBD2. Sequencing was carried out using peripheral blood. The receptor's source is a man aged 50 or older with acute or convalescent COVID-19. This CDR3 reads CASSEEKRGTYEQYF. The CDR3 region has the DNA TGTGCCAGCAGTGAAGAGAAGCGGGGGACCTACGAGCAGTACTTC. The full variable domain, completed using reference TRBV2 and TRBJ2-7, is EPEVTQTPSHQVTQMGQEVILRCVPISNHLYFYWYRQILGQKVEFLVSFYNNEISEKSEIFDDQFSVERPDGSNFTLKIRSTKLEDSAMYFCASSEEKRGTYEQYFGPGTRLTVT.